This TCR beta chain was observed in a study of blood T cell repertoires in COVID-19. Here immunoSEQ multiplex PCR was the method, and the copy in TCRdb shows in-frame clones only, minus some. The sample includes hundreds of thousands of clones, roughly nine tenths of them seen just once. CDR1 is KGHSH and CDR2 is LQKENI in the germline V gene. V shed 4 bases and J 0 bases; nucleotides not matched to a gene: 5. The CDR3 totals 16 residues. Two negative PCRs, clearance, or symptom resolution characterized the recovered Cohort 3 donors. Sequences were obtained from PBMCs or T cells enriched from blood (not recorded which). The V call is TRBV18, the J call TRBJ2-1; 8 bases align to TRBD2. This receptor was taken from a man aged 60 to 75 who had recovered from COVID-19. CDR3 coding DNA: TGTGCCAGCTCACTGGCTAGCGGGTTCTCCTACAATGAGCAGTTCTTC. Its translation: CASSLASGFSYNEQFF.